These 15 T cell receptor beta chains share one sample of origin, sequenced in a study of identical twins. Via MiXCR, TCRdb re-called the 5' RACE reads, giving one row per CDR3 protein. The data contain hundreds of thousands of distinct CDR3 sequences, about a tenth of them singletons. Sequences were obtained from memory (CD45RO+) T cells sorted from blood. Every receptor here comes from a woman aged 18-30 years in good health.

This clonotype showed up just a few times. J is TRBJ2-6 and V is TRBV5-1; D is unclear. The CDR3 runs to 16 residues. The V end lost 0 bases, the J end lost 1 base, and 8 bases lay between the germline ends. Germline V gene sequence: CDR1 SGHRS, CDR2 YFSETQ. The DNA of the CDR3 is TGCGCCAGCAGCTTGGAGGCAGCGTCTGGGGCCAACGTCCTGACTTTC. It yields the protein CASSLEAASGANVLTF.

Details on this clonotype: The junction departs from germline at one end; a sequencing error may be responsible. The chain employs TRBV9 and TRBJ2-1, with unresolved D. This CDR3 is built from 14 residues. The germline V gene has CDR1 SGDLS and CDR2 YYNGEE. CDR3 DNA: TGTGTCAGCAGCTCCTCTGTGACTGCCAATGAGCAGTTCTTC. Protein: CVSSSSVTANEQFF. The whole variable domain, remainder taken from reference TRBV9 and TRBJ2-1, is DSGVTQTPKHLITATGQRVTLRCSPRSGDLSVYWYQQSLDQGLQFLIQYYNGEERAKGNILERFSAQQFPDLHSELNLSSLELGDSALYFCVSSSSVTANEQFFGPGTRLTVL.

The rearrangement links TRBV4-3 to TRBJ2-7; 8 positions agree with TRBD2. J lost 5 bases, V lost 1 base, and 13 bases had no gene match. The CDR3 is made up of 17 amino acids. Germline CDR1 LGHNA, CDR2 YSLEER. The CDR3 bases are TGCGCCAGCAGCCAAGCGCTTTCGGGAGGGCAGTGGGACGAGCAGTACTTC. Translation: CASSQALSGGQWDEQYF.

This clonotype was observed a few times. The rearrangement joins TRBV15 to TRBJ2-1; no clear D. V was pared by 3 bases and J by 8 bases, with 11 bases between. CDR3 size: 13 residues. CDR1 and CDR2 from the germline V gene are LNHNV and YYDKDF (reference sequence). CDR3 coding DNA: TGTGCCACCAGCAGGTTGGGTGTCTATGAGCAGTTCTTC. It yields the protein CATSRLGVYEQFF.

This clonotype was detected ten times or more. The gene calls are TRBV4-1 and TRBJ1-2, with D perhaps matching TRBD1 (5 bases). The V end was cut by 4 bases, the J end by 9 bases, with 21 bases between. Germline-derived CDR1 and CDR2 are MGHRA and YSYEKL. The CDR3 runs 15 residues. CDR3: CASSPNPQDLWSYTF. The CDR3 DNA reads as TGCGCCAGCAGCCCAAACCCACAGGATTTATGGAGCTACACCTTC.

This clonotype occurred many times. The rearrangement links TRBV7-2 to TRBJ2-5; D might be TRBD2 (6 bases). The CDR3 totals 13 residues. Deletions cut 4 bases from V and 5 bases from J, with 11 bases between. The V gene's germline CDR1 is SGHTA and CDR2 FQGNSA. CDR3 protein: CASSSIRGETQYF. The CDR3 bases are TGTGCCAGCAGCTCCATTCGGGGGGAGACCCAGTACTTC.

The chain employs TRBV3-1 and TRBJ1-1; D gene unclear. Germline V gene sequence: CDR1 LGHDT, CDR2 YNNKEL (reference sequence). Trimming shortened V by 0 bases and J by 5 bases, and 10 bases separated the two germline ends. This CDR3 has 14 residues. In DNA form, the CDR3 reads TGTGCCAGCAGCCAAGATTACATGTCGACTGAAGCTTTCTTT. Translating it yields CASSQDYMSTEAFF.

This clonotype has a count of ten or more. V gene TRBV25-1 combines with J gene TRBJ1-4; D perhaps matches TRBD1 (6 bases). CDR1 MGHDK and CDR2 SYGVNS come from the germline V gene. The CDR3 length is 15 residues. V lost 2 bases and J 8 bases, leaving 15 bases between the germline ends. This CDR3 reads CASSEGGGIFEKLFF. The CDR3 coding sequence is TGTGCCAGCAGTGAAGGAGGGGGTATATTCGAAAAACTGTTTTTT. The full variable domain, with the rest looked up from reference TRBV25-1 and TRBJ1-4, is EADIYQTPRYLVIGTGKKITLECSQTMGHDKMYWYQQDPGMELHLIHYSYGVNSTEKGDLSSESTVSRIRTEHFPLTLESARPSHTSQYLCASSEGGGIFEKLFFGSGTQLSVL.

Only a few counts were recorded for this clonotype. The chain carries TRBV6-4 and TRBJ1-1, with TRBD1 matching over 7 bases. Losses at the gene ends were 3 bases for V and 5 bases for J; bases not matched to a gene: 3. CDR1 and CDR2 from the germline V gene are MRHNA and SNTAGT. This CDR3 region has 13 residues. Here the CDR3 DNA reads TGTGCCAGCAGTGAGTCCAGGGGGACTGAAGCTTTCTTT. This gives the protein CASSESRGTEAFF.

There are many counts of this clonotype. CDR3 bases: TGCGCCAGCAGCTTGGAGGTAGCGGAGACCCAGTACTTC. Translating gives CASSLEVAETQYF. This chain uses TRBV5-1 with TRBJ2-5, with D perhaps TRBD2 (5 bases). Trimming left V 0 bases short and J 5 bases short, with 8 bases between. The CDR3 is made up of 13 amino acids. Germline V lookup: CDR1 SGHRS, CDR2 YFSETQ.

Only a few counts were recorded for this clonotype. The chain links TRBV20-1 to TRBJ2-7; D is ambiguous. CDR1 DFQATT and CDR2 SNEGSKA come from the germline V gene (reference sequence). The germline V and J ends were trimmed by 2 bases and 0 bases, with 14 bases remaining between them. The CDR3 runs to 15 residues. DNA of the CDR3: TGCAGTGCTAGATATTTCTCCCGGAGCTCCTACGAGCAGTACTTC. Protein: CSARYFSRSSYEQYF.

This clonotype has only a few counts. The V gene is TRBV9, the J gene TRBJ1-6; D gene uncertain. The CDR3 sequence is 14 residues long. The V end lost 0 bases, the J end lost 11 bases, and 12 bases lay between the germline ends. Germline V CDR1 and CDR2: SGDLS, YYNGEE. The CDR3 loop is CASSVEGVSPPLHF. The CDR3 DNA reads as TGTGCCAGCAGCGTAGAAGGAGTCAGTCCACCCCTCCACTTT.

This clonotype was found a few times. The genes are TRBV4-2 and TRBJ2-5; D is perhaps TRBD1 (5 bases). V lost 1 base to trimming and J lost 5 bases, with 11 bases between them. Germline CDR1 is LGHNA and CDR2 is YNFKEQ. This CDR3 has 14 amino acids. The DNA for the CDR3 is TGTGCCAGCAGCCAAGGGTCCAGGGCCGAGACCCAGTACTTC. Protein product: CASSQGSRAETQYF.

The chain couples TRBV19 to TRBJ2-5, with D possibly called TRBD1 or TRBD2 (5 bases each). CDR1 LNHDA and CDR2 SQIVND come from the germline V gene (reference sequence). V lost 11 bases to trimming and J lost 5 bases, with 18 bases between them. This CDR3 has 13 residues. As DNA, the CDR3 is TGTGCCTCAACAAGGGACCATTCTGAGACCCAGTACTTC. Protein product: CASTRDHSETQYF.

There are many counts of this clonotype. J is TRBJ1-1 and V is TRBV7-9; no reliable D call. The V end lost 4 bases, the J end lost 2 bases, and 2 bases lay between the germline ends. This CDR3 is 11 amino acids long. CDR1 SEHNR and CDR2 FQNEAQ come from the germline V gene (reference sequence). The CDR3 nucleotides are TGTGCCAGCAGCTCCAACACTGAAGCTTTCTTT. Translation gives CASSSNTEAFF.